The rows below give T cell receptor beta chains drawn from one sample of a study of technical replicates of blood from a few donors. TCRdb keeps only in-frame clones here, not all; method: immunoSEQ multiplex PCR. The sample has some 12,000 clones, under 85% seen once. The sequencing input was PBMCs. All receptors derive from a human donor in good health. Both conserved end residues are part of each CDR3. The D gene is left open where the match is weak. The size field is filled for only some rows; it gives once, few, many or a size class.

size	V	D	J	length	CDR3	DNA
.	TRBV6-1	.	TRBJ2-1	13	CASSEPPYNEQFF	TGTGCCAGCAGTGAACCCCCTTACAATGAGCAGTTCTTC
.	TRBV4-2	TRBD1	TRBJ2-6	18	CASSQAFQGASGANVLTF	TGTGCCAGCAGCCAAGCTTTCCAGGGGGCATCCGGGGCCAACGTCCTGACTTTC
.	TRBV6-1	.	TRBJ1-2	10	CASSDNGYTF	TGTGCCAGCAGTGATAATGGCTACACCTTC
once	TRBV29-1	TRBD1	TRBJ2-6	15	CSAVQGVTGANVLTF	TGCAGCGCCGTACAGGGGGTTACTGGGGCCAACGTCCTGACTTTC
.	TRBV9	TRBD2	TRBJ2-1	16	CASSPGGLAGYNEQFF	TGTGCCAGCAGCCCGGGAGGACTAGCGGGATACAATGAGCAGTTCTTC
.	TRBV5-1	TRBD1	TRBJ2-5	15	CASSVLQGAQETQYF	TGCGCCAGCAGCGTCTTACAGGGGGCCCAAGAGACCCAGTACTTC
.	TRBV6-1	TRBD2	TRBJ2-5	15	CASSEESGTQETQYF	TGTGCCAGCAGTGAAGAGAGCGGGACCCAAGAGACCCAGTACTTC
few	TRBV27	.	TRBJ1-5	17	CASSFLPTGESNQPQHF	TGTGCCAGCAGTTTCCTTCCGACAGGCGAGAGCAATCAGCCCCAGCATTTT
.	TRBV28	TRBD1	TRBJ1-2	14	CASSLAGGGYGYTF	TGTGCCAGCAGTTTGGCAGGGGGCGGCTATGGCTACACCTTC
once	TRBV29-1	TRBD1	TRBJ2-5	12	CSSWDSQETQYF	TGCAGCTCATGGGACAGCCAAGAGACCCAGTACTTC
.	TRBV28	TRBD2	TRBJ2-7	15	CASSLGTSGSDEQYF	TGTGCCAGCAGTTTAGGGACTAGCGGGAGTGACGAGCAGTACTTC
.	TRBV7-9	.	TRBJ1-2	15	CASTLEGTPRYGYTF	TGTGCCAGCACCCTCGAGGGGACACCGAGGTATGGCTACACCTTC
.	TRBV5-4	TRBD2	TRBJ2-1	15	CASSSTSGITNEQFF	TGTGCCAGCAGCTCCACTAGCGGCATCACCAATGAGCAGTTCTTC
once	TRBV9	TRBD2	TRBJ2-5	15	CASSTIAGGQETQYF	TGTGCCAGCAGCACTATAGCGGGGGGACAAGAGACCCAGTACTTC
.	TRBV27	.	TRBJ1-2	15	CASSPRGKRDRGYTF	TGTGCCAGCAGCCCACGAGGGAAAAGGGATCGGGGCTACACCTTC
.	TRBV5-6	TRBD1	TRBJ1-1	14	CASSLGGDRGEAFF	TGTGCCAGCAGCTTGGGGGGGGACAGGGGTGAAGCTTTCTTT
.	TRBV7-9	.	TRBJ1-2	17	CASSELVTGVSNYGYTF	TGTGCCAGCAGTGAACTTGTGACAGGAGTTTCTAACTATGGCTACACCTTC
.	TRBV9	TRBD1	TRBJ2-7	15	CASSVPGQADYEQYF	TGTGCCAGCAGCGTCCCAGGACAGGCCGACTACGAGCAGTACTTC
.	TRBV5-4	.	TRBJ2-1	15	CASSRTSGVYNEQFF	TGTGCCAGCAGTCGGACGTCAGGGGTCTACAATGAGCAGTTCTTC
.	TRBV5-1	.	TRBJ1-2	15	CASSPGGTRPHGYTF	TGCGCCAGCAGCCCTGGGGGGACGAGGCCTCATGGCTACACCTTC
.	TRBV30	TRBD1	TRBJ2-1	16	CAWSQGALATVNEQFF	TGTGCCTGGAGTCAGGGGGCCCTAGCAACCGTCAATGAGCAGTTCTTC
.	TRBV11-2	TRBD1	TRBJ1-1	16	CASSFYTGGLNTEAFF	TGTGCCAGCAGCTTCTACACAGGGGGGCTTAACACTGAAGCTTTCTTT
.	TRBV19	.	TRBJ2-1	15	CASRGGKGGVGEQFF	TGTGCCAGTAGGGGCGGGAAAGGCGGGGTGGGTGAGCAGTTCTTC
few	TRBV5-5	.	TRBJ1-1	14	CASSPGTGGTEAFF	TGTGCCAGCAGCCCCGGGACGGGGGGGACTGAAGCTTTCTTT
.	TRBV27	.	TRBJ1-2	13	CASSRAGTYGYTF	TGTGCCAGCAGTCGGGCGGGGACCTATGGCTACACCTTC
.	TRBV27	TRBD2	TRBJ2-7	14	CASSRTSGAYEQYF	TGTGCCAGCAGCAGGACTAGCGGGGCCTACGAGCAGTACTTC
.	TRBV6-6	TRBD1	TRBJ1-2	15	CASSSSDRGGYGYTF	TGTGCCAGCAGTTCCTCGGACAGGGGTGGCTATGGCTACACCTTC
.	TRBV19	.	TRBJ2-7	14	CASSEGDTPYEQYF	TGTGCCAGTAGTGAGGGGGACACACCCTACGAGCAGTACTTC
.	TRBV5-6	.	TRBJ2-1	16	CASRPGHYLPNNEQFF	TGTGCCAGCAGGCCCGGACACTATCTCCCCAACAATGAGCAGTTCTTC
.	TRBV30	TRBD1	TRBJ2-7	17	CAWSVYPHGQGAGEQYF	TGTGCCTGGAGTGTATATCCCCACGGACAGGGGGCTGGAGAGCAGTACTTC
.	TRBV2	.	TRBJ1-2	14	CASSLTGEGYGYTF	TGTGCCAGCAGCCTGACGGGGGAAGGCTATGGCTACACCTTC
.	TRBV30	.	TRBJ2-7	13	CAWSVESSYEQYF	TGTGCCTGGAGTGTAGAGTCTAGCTACGAGCAGTACTTC
.	TRBV13	.	TRBJ1-1	16	CASRPAFLGLNTEAFF	TGTGCCAGCAGACCCGCCTTCCTAGGATTGAACACTGAAGCTTTCTTT
.	TRBV1	.	TRBJ2-7	12	CTSSQDWTEQYF	TGCACCAGCAGCCAAGACTGGACAGAGCAGTACTTC
.	TRBV7-2	TRBD1	TRBJ1-2	14	CASSPTGGNYGYTF	TGTGCCAGCAGCCCGACAGGGGGTAACTATGGCTACACCTTC
.	TRBV6-5	.	TRBJ2-5	11	CASRSRETQYF	TGTGCCAGCAGATCCCGAGAGACCCAGTACTTC
.	TRBV6-6	TRBD1	TRBJ2-5	15	CASSVPGQGTETQYF	TGTGCCAGCAGTGTACCGGGACAGGGGACAGAGACCCAGTACTTC
.	TRBV5-1	.	TRBJ2-6	18	CASSLPPGGSSGANVLTF	TGCGCCAGCAGCTTGCCGCCAGGAGGAAGCTCTGGGGCCAACGTCCTGACTTTC
.	TRBV27	.	TRBJ1-5	14	CASSLQGAIRPQHF	TGTGCCAGCAGTTTACAAGGGGCGATCCGGCCCCAGCATTTT
.	TRBV6-1	.	TRBJ1-2	14	CASTHSGGAYGYTF	TGTGCCAGCACCCACAGCGGGGGAGCCTATGGCTACACCTTC
.	TRBV29-1	.	TRBJ2-7	12	CSALLLGFEQYF	TGCAGCGCCCTCTTGCTAGGATTCGAGCAGTACTTC
.	TRBV13	.	TRBJ2-5	13	CASSGGPQETQYF	TGTGCCAGCAGCGGCGGGCCTCAAGAGACCCAGTACTTC
.	TRBV23-1	.	TRBJ1-2	16	CASSTTGCPARYGYTF	TGCGCCAGCAGTACAACTGGGTGCCCTGCCAGGTATGGCTACACCTTC
.	TRBV6-6	.	TRBJ1-5	16	CASSYSISEALKPQHF	TGTGCCAGCAGTTACTCGATCTCAGAGGCCCTGAAGCCCCAGCATTTT
few	TRBV19	.	TRBJ1-5	14	CASSAGVPNQPQHF	TGTGCCAGTAGTGCGGGGGTTCCTAATCAGCCCCAGCATTTT
.	TRBV30	TRBD1	TRBJ1-3	15	CAWSGQGGSGNTIYF	TGTGCCTGGAGTGGGCAGGGGGGCTCTGGAAACACCATATATTTT
.	TRBV27	.	TRBJ1-5	15	CASSYLTGFNQPQHF	TGTGCCAGCAGTTATCTCACAGGGTTCAATCAGCCCCAGCATTTT
.	TRBV5-1	TRBD1	TRBJ2-7	15	CASSLWTGTANEQYF	TGCGCCAGCAGCCTATGGACCGGGACAGCCAACGAGCAGTACTTC
.	TRBV2	.	TRBJ1-4	15	CASSEVQGLNEKLFF	TGTGCCAGCAGTGAAGTGCAGGGCCTTAATGAAAAACTGTTTTTT
.	TRBV7-8	.	TRBJ2-5	12	CASSLDRETQYF	TGTGCCAGCAGCTTAGATCGGGAGACCCAGTACTTC
.	TRBV27	TRBD2	TRBJ2-7	15	CASRRGGTMDYEQYF	TGTGCCAGCAGACGGGGGGGGACCATGGACTACGAGCAGTACTTC
.	TRBV7-6	.	TRBJ2-7	18	CASSVNPPWSLGFGEQYF	TGTGCCAGCAGCGTAAACCCCCCCTGGTCACTAGGTTTTGGCGAGCAGTACTTC
once	TRBV30	TRBD1	TRBJ1-2	15	CAWSWTGSTLYGYTF	TGTGCCTGGAGTTGGACAGGGTCTACCTTATATGGCTACACCTTC
.	TRBV19	.	TRBJ2-1	15	CASSIMGSSYNEQFF	TGTGCCAGTAGTATAATGGGCAGCTCCTACAATGAGCAGTTCTTC
.	TRBV27	TRBD2	TRBJ2-3	16	CASSPSRWGGTDTQYF	TGTGCCAGCAGTCCATCCCGATGGGGGGGGACAGATACGCAGTATTTT
.	TRBV27	.	TRBJ1-1	13	CASSLPGGFEAFF	TGTGCCAGCAGTTTACCCGGGGGTTTTGAAGCTTTCTTT
.	TRBV10-3	TRBD2	TRBJ2-1	15	CAISDGTSGDNEQFF	TGTGCCATCAGTGATGGGACTAGCGGAGACAATGAGCAGTTCTTC
.	TRBV19	.	TRBJ1-1	14	CASTIGRGLGEAFF	TGTGCCAGTACCATAGGTCGGGGGTTGGGTGAAGCTTTCTTT
.	TRBV6-6	.	TRBJ1-1	13	CASSYGRSTEAFF	TGTGCCAGCAGTTACGGGAGGTCCACTGAAGCTTTCTTT